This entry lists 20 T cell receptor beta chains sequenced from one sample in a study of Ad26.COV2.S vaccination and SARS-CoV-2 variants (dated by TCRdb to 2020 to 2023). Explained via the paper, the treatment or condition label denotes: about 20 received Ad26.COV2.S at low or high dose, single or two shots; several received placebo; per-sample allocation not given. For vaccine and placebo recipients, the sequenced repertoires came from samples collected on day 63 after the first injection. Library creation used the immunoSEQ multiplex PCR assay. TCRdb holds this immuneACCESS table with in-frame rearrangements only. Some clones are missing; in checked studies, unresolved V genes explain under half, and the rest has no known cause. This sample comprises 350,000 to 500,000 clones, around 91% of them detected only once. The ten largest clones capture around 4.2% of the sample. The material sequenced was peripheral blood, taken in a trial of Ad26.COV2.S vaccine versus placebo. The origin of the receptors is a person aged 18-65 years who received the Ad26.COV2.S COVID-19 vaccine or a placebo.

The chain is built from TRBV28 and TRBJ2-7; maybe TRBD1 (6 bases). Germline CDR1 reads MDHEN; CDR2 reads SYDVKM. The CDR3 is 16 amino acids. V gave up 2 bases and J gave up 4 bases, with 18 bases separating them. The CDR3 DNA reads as TGTGCCAGCAGTTTACTGGACACAGGGATCCCGTACGAGCAGTACTTC. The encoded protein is CASSLLDTGIPYEQYF.

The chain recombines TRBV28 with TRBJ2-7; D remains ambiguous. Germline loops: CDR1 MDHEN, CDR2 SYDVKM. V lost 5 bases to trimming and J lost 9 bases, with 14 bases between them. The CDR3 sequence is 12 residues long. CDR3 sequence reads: CASSPLERVQYF. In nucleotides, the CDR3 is TGTGCCAGCAGTCCCCTCGAACGGGTGCAGTACTTC.

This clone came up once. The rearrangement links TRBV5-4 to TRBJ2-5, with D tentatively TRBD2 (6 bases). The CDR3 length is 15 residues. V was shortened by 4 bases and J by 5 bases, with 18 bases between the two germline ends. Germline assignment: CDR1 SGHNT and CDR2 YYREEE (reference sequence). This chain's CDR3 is CASSLRAGKGETQYF. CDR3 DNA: TGTGCCAGCAGCCTCCGGGCGGGAAAGGGCGAGACCCAGTACTTC.

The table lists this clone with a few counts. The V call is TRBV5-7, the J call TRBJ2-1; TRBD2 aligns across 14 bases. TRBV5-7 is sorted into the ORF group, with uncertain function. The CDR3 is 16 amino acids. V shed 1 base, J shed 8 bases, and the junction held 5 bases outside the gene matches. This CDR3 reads CASSLNGTSGSYEQFF. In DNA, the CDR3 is TGTGCCAGCAGCTTGAACGGGACTAGCGGGAGCTATGAGCAGTTCTTC.

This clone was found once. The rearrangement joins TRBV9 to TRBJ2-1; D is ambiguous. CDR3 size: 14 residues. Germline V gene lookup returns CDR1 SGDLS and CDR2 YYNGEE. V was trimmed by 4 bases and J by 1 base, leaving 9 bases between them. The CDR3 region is CASSPRASYNEQFF. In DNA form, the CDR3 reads TGTGCCAGCAGCCCCCGCGCATCCTACAATGAGCAGTTCTTC.

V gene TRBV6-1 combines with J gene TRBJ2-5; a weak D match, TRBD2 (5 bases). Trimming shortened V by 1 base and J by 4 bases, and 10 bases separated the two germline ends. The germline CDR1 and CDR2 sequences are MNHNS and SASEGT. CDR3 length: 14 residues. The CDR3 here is CASSEVLAIETQYF. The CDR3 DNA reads TGTGCCAGCAGTGAAGTGCTAGCCATAGAGACCCAGTACTTC.

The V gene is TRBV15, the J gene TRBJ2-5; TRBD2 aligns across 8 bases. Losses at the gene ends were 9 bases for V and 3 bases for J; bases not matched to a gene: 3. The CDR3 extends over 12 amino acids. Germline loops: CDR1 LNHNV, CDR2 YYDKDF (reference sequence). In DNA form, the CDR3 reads TGTGCCACAAGCGGGGGAGAAGAGACCCAGTACTTC. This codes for CATSGGEETQYF. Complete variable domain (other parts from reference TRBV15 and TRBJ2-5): DAMVIQNPRYQVTQFGKPVTLSCSQTLNHNVMYWYQQKSSQAPKLLFHYYDKDFNNEADTPDNFQSRRPNTSFCFLDIRSPGLGDTAMYLCATSGGEETQYFGPGTRLLVL.

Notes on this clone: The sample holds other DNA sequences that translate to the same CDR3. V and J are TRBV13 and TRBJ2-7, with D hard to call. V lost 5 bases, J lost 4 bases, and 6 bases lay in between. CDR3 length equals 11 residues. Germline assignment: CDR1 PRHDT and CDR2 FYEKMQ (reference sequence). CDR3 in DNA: TGTGCCAGCAGCCTGGGATACGAGCAGTACTTC. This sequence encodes CASSLGYEQYF.

For the CDR3, the DNA is TGTGCCAGCAGTTTCGCAAGTTGGAACAATGAGCAGTTCTTC. It is translated as CASSFASWNNEQFF. The genes are TRBV28 and TRBJ2-1; no clear D gene. The CDR3 is made up of 14 amino acids. The germline CDR1 and CDR2 sequences are MDHEN and SYDVKM. The V end was cut by 3 bases, the J end by 5 bases, with 11 bases between.

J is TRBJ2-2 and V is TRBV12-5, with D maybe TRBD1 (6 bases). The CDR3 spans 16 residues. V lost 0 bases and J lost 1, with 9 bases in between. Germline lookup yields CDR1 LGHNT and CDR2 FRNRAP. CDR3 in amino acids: CASGLVPTGNTGELFF. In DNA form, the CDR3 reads TGTGCTAGTGGTTTGGTACCGACAGGGAACACCGGGGAGCTGTTTTTT.

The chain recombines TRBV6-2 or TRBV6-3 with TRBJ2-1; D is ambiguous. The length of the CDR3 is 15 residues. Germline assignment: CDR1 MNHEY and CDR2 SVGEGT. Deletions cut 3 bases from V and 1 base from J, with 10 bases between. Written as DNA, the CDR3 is TGTGCCAGCAGTTATGGGCCAGTATCCTACAATGAGCAGTTCTTC. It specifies CASSYGPVSYNEQFF.

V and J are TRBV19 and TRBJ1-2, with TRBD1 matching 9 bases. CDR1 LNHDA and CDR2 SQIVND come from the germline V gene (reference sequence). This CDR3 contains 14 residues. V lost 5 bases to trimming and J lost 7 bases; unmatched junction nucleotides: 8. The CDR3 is CASSSTDRGAGYTF. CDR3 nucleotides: TGTGCCAGTAGTTCAACGGACAGGGGTGCTGGCTACACCTTC.

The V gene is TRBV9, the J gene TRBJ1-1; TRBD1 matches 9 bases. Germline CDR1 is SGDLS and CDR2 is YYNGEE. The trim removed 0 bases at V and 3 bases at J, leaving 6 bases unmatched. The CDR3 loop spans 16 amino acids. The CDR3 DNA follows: TGTGCCAGCAGCGTAGATACAGGGGGCCGGCACACTGAAGCTTTCTTT. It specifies CASSVDTGGRHTEAFF.

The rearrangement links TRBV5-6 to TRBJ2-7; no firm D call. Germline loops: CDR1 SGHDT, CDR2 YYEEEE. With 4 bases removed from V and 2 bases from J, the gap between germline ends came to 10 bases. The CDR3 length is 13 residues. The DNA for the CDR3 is TGTGCCAGCAGCAGAGTGGACGCCTACGAGCAGTACTTC. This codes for CASSRVDAYEQYF.

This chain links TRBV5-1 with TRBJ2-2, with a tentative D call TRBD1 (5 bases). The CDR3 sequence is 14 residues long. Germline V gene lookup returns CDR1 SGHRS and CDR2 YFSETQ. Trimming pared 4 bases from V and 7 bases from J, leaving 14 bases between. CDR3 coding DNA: TGCGCCAGCAGCCCTCAGGGCTGGGGCGGGGAGCTGTTTTTT. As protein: CASSPQGWGGELFF.

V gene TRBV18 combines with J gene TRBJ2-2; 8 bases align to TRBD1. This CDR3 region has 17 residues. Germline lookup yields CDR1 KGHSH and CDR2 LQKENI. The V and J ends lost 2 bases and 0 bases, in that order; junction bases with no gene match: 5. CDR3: CASSPRQGTSNTGELFF. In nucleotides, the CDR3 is TGTGCCAGCTCACCAAGACAGGGGACCTCGAACACCGGGGAGCTGTTTTTT. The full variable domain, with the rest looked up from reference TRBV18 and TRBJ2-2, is NAGVMQNPRHLVRRRGQEARLRCSPMKGHSHVYWYRQLPEEGLKFMVYLQKENIIDESGMPKERFSAEFPKEGPSILRIQQVVRGDSAAYFCASSPRQGTSNTGELFFGEGSRLTVL.

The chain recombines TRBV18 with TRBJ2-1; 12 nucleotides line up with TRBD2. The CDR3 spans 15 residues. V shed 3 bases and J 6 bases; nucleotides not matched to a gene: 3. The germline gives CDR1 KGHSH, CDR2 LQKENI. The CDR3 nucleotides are TGTGCCAGCTCACCTGCTAGCGGGAGGGCCAATGAGCAGTTCTTC. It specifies CASSPASGRANEQFF.

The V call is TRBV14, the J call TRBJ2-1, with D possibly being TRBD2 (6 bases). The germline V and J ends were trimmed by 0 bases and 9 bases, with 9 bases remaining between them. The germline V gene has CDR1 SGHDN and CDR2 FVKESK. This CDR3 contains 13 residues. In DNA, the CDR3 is TGTGCCAGCAGCCAAGAGACCGGGGGTGAGCAGTTCTTC. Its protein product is CASSQETGGEQFF.

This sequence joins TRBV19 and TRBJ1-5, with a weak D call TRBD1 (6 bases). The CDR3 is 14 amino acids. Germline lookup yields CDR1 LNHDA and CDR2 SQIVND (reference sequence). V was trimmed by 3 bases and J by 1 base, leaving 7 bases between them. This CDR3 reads CASSIGQSNQPQHF. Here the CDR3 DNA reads TGTGCCAGTAGTATCGGACAGAGCAATCAGCCCCAGCATTTT. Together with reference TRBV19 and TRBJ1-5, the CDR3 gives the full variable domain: DGGITQSPKYLFRKEGQNVTLSCEQNLNHDAMYWYRQDPGQGLRLIYYSQIVNDFQKGDIAEGYSVSREKKESFPLTVTSAQKNPTAFYLCASSIGQSNQPQHFGDGTRLSIL.

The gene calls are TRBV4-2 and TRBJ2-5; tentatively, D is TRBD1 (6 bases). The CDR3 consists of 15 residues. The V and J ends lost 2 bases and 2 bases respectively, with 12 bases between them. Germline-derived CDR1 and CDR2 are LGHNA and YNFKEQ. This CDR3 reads CASSQSGQPQETQYF. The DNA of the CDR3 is TGTGCCAGCAGCCAATCAGGACAGCCACAAGAGACCCAGTACTTC.